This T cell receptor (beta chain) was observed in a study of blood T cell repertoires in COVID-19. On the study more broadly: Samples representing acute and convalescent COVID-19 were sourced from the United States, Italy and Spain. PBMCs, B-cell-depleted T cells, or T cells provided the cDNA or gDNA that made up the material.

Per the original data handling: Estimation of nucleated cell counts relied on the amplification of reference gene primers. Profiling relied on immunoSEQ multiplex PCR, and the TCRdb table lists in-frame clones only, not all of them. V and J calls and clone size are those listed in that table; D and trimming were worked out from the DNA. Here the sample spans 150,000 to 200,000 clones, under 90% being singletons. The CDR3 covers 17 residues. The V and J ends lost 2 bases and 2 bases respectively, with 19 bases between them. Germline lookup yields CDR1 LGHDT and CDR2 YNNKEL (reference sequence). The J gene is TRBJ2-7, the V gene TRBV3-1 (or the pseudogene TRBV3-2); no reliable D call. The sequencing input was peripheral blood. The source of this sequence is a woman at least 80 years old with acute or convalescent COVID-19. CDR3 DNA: TGTGCCAGCAGCCAAAACCGATCGAGGTCGGTGGCCTACGAGCAGTACTTC. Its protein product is CASSQNRSRSVAYEQYF.